These 18 T cell receptor beta chains share one sample of origin, sequenced in a study of CD8 T cells in ankylosing spondylitis. TCRdb processed the 5' RACE reads anew with MiXCR; each CDR3 protein has one entry. This table has some 220,000 distinct CDR3 sequences, roughly 8.2% appearing once. The sequenced material came from blood, either unsorted or a sorted T cell fraction (not recorded which). The receptors derive from a female donor with ankylosing spondylitis or in good health (not recorded which).

This clonotype was counted between two and nine times. V usage is TRBV18 and J usage is TRBJ1-4; 10 nucleotides line up with TRBD1. From germline, CDR1 is KGHSH and CDR2 LQKENI. This CDR3 is built from 16 residues. J was trimmed by 3 bases and V by 4 bases; bases with no gene match: 5. This chain's CDR3 is CASSLRQGAANEKLFF. CDR3 nucleotide sequence: TGTGCCAGCTCACTTCGACAGGGGGCGGCTAATGAAAAACTGTTTTTT.

The chain is built from TRBV20-1 and TRBJ2-7, with TRBD2 matching over 9 bases. V lost 6 bases, J lost 5 bases, and 11 bases stayed unmatched. The CDR3 has 14 amino acids. Germline assignment: CDR1 DFQATT and CDR2 SNEGSKA (reference sequence). CDR3 sequence: CSALVGTSLDEQYF. Here the CDR3 DNA reads TGCAGTGCCTTGGTGGGGACTAGCCTCGACGAGCAGTACTTC.

This clonotype was seen ten or more times. The chain uses TRBV4-3 and TRBJ2-3; 7 bases match TRBD1. CDR1 and CDR2 (germline): LGHNA, YSLEER. With V trimmed by 4 bases and J by 0 bases, 13 bases remained unmatched. This CDR3 is 18 amino acids long. CDR3 nucleotides: TGCGCCAGCAGCCCGTATCTGGGGACAGATAAAAGCACAGATACGCAGTATTTT. This codes for CASSPYLGTDKSTDTQYF.

This clonotype came up many times. V usage is TRBV5-5 and J usage is TRBJ1-2, with D possibly matching TRBD1 (5 bases). Germline V gene lookup returns CDR1 SGHKS and CDR2 YYEKEE (reference sequence). This CDR3 region has 17 residues. The V end was cut by 3 bases, the J end by 2 bases, with 20 bases between. This CDR3 reads CASSSVGTAGMNYGYTF. Written as DNA, the CDR3 is TGTGCCAGCAGCTCCGTTGGGACCGCTGGAATGAACTATGGCTACACCTTC.

About this clonotype: Given a much more abundant clone one base away, this may be a read error. The V call is TRBV7-9, the J call TRBJ2-7, with 8 bases matching TRBD2. This CDR3 region has 15 residues. Germline CDR1 and CDR2: SEHNR and FQNEAQ (reference sequence). After removal of 4 bases from V and 2 bases from J, the junction contained 7 bases not matched to a gene. The CDR3 loop reads CASSSGREATYEQYF. The CDR3 nucleotides read TGTGCCAGCAGCTCCGGGCGGGAGGCGACCTACGAGCAGTACTTC.

This clonotype was observed many times. This rearrangement joins TRBV30 to TRBJ2-7; no reliable D call. V was cut by 8 bases and J by 2 bases, with 16 bases left in between. This CDR3 spans 13 amino acids. The germline CDR1 and CDR2 sequences are GTSNPN and SVGIG (reference sequence). CDR3 loop: CALSPLPTYEQYF. The CDR3 DNA reads as TGTGCCCTGAGCCCGCTTCCAACCTACGAGCAGTACTTC.

As for this clonotype: Just one base apart from a much larger clone, this may be a read error. V gene TRBV7-2 combines with J gene TRBJ2-4; D is perhaps TRBD2 (5 bases). The CDR3 contains 15 residues. Germline V CDR1 and CDR2: SGHTA, FQGNSA. The CDR3 region has the DNA TGTGTCAGCAGCTCTAGCAGAATAGCCAAAAACATTCAGTACTTC. As protein: CVSSSSRIAKNIQYF.

The V and J genes are TRBV29-1 and TRBJ1-3, with D unresolved. The CDR3 length is 13 residues. Trimming took off 3 bases at V and 0 bases at J, with 6 bases between the two ends. CDR1 is SQVTM, CDR2 ANQGSEA, per germline. The CDR3 DNA follows: TGCAGCGTTGAGTCGGGCTCTGGAAACACCATATATTTT. It encodes CSVESGSGNTIYF.

This clonotype was seen ten or more times. V usage is TRBV30 and J usage is TRBJ1-1; D call uncertain. This CDR3 has 11 residues. Trimming took off 0 bases at V and 14 bases at J, with 13 bases between the two ends. Germline V gene sequence: CDR1 GTSNPN, CDR2 SVGIG (reference sequence). The CDR3 nucleotides are TGTGCCTGGAGTGTATTGGGAACAAGGTTCTTT. As protein: CAWSVLGTRFF.

This clonotype was counted ten times or more. This rearrangement joins TRBV29-1 to TRBJ2-7; a possible D gene is TRBD2 (5 bases). This CDR3 has 11 amino acids. Looked up from germline, CDR1 is SQVTM and CDR2 is ANQGSEA. Trimming took 7 bases from V and 3 from J, leaving 10 bases between them. CDR3 nucleotides: TGCAGCGGAGGGAGTGACTACGAGCAGTACTTC. Its protein product is CSGGSDYEQYF.

As for this clonotype: A read error is possible here, since a much larger clone lies one base away. The gene calls are TRBV24-1 and TRBJ2-2; unclear D gene. CDR1 is KGHDR and CDR2 is SFDVKD in the germline V gene. The CDR3 extends over 14 amino acids. In nucleotides, the CDR3 is TGTACCACCAGTGAGGCTACGAACACCGGGGAGCTGTTTTTT. It yields the protein CTTSEATNTGELFF.

This clonotype was seen many times. The genes are TRBV4-3 and TRBJ2-1; 10 bases match TRBD2. The CDR3 runs 16 residues. Germline V gene lookup returns CDR1 LGHNA and CDR2 YSLEER. The J segment lost 9 bases and the V segment lost 3 bases, leaving 11 bases of the junction unmatched. CDR3 nucleotides: TGCGCCAGCAGCCAGGAACCGGGACTAGCGAGCGGTGAGCAGTTCTTC. This gives the protein CASSQEPGLASGEQFF.

This clonotype was counted at least ten times. J is TRBJ2-1 and V is TRBV5-1; D may be TRBD1 (6 bases). Trimming pared 0 bases from V and 5 bases from J, leaving 18 bases between. CDR1 SGHRS and CDR2 YFSETQ come from the germline V gene. This CDR3 has 17 amino acids. The CDR3 nucleotides read TGCGCCAGCAGCTTGGGCATACAGGGACGGGTTAACAATGAGCAGTTCTTC. The encoded protein is CASSLGIQGRVNNEQFF.

This clonotype was seen at least ten times. V and J are TRBV12-3 or TRBV12-4 and TRBJ2-7; the D gene is possibly TRBD1 (6 bases). The CDR3 has 15 amino acids. Trimming stripped 5 bases from V and 5 bases from J, with 19 bases between. CDR3 nucleotide sequence: TGTGCCAGCAGTCCCCACCTTGGACAGTCACACGAGCAGTACTTC. This translates into CASSPHLGQSHEQYF.

This clonotype was detected many times. The rearrangement joins TRBV20-1 to TRBJ1-3, with D unclear. CDR3 length: 15 residues. CDR1 and CDR2 from the germline V gene are DFQATT and SNEGSKA (reference sequence). Trimming cost V 6 bases and J 3 bases, with 18 bases left between them. Written as DNA, the CDR3 is TGCAGTGCCCCCCGGCGTCAAGGGTTTGGAAACACCATATATTTT. It translates to CSAPRRQGFGNTIYF.

The J gene is TRBJ2-1, the V gene TRBV7-2, with 12 bases that match TRBD2. CDR1 and CDR2 (germline): SGHTA, FQGNSA. V gave up 2 bases and J gave up 8 bases; unmatched junction bases: 10. The CDR3 runs to 17 residues. CDR3 nucleotide sequence: TGTGCCAGCAGCTTATCCCCAACTAGCGGGAGGATATATGAGCAGTTCTTC. Its protein product is CASSLSPTSGRIYEQFF.

The J gene is TRBJ2-7, the V gene TRBV7-2; 12 bases map to TRBD2. Germline V lookup: CDR1 SGHTA, CDR2 FQGNSA. The junction had 4 bases not matched to a gene; V was cut back by 5 bases and J by 2 bases. CDR3 size: 15 residues. The CDR3 loop reads CASSPRTSGAYEQYF. In nucleotides, the CDR3 is TGTGCCAGCAGCCCTAGGACTAGCGGGGCCTACGAGCAGTACTTC.

This clonotype was found many times. The chain is built from TRBV19 and TRBJ2-7, with D perhaps TRBD1 or TRBD2 (6 bases each). CDR3 length: 14 residues. Trimming took off 3 bases at V and 2 bases at J, with 11 bases between the two ends. Germline lookup yields CDR1 LNHDA and CDR2 SQIVND (reference sequence). This CDR3 is CASSMAGHPYEQYF. CDR3 DNA sequence: TGTGCCAGTAGTATGGCGGGACACCCCTACGAGCAGTACTTC.